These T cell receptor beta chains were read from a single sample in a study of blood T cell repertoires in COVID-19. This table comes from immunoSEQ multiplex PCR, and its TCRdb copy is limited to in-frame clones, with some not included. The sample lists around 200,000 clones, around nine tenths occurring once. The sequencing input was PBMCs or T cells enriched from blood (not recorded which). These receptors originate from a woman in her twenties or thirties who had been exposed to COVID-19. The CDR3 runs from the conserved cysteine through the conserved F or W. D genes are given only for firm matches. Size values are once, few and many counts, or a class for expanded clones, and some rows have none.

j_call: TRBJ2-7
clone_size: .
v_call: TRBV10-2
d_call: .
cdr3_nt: TGCGCCAGCAGGCCGAGCTCCTACGAGCAGTACTTC
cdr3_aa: CASRPSSYEQYF

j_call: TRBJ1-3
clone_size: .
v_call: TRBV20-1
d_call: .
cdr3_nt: TGCAGTGCTAGTTTGGACCCAACGGGGTCTGGAAACACCATATATTTT
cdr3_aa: CSASLDPTGSGNTIYF

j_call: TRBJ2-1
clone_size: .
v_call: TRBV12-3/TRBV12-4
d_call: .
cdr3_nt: TGTGCCAGCAGTTCAGACAGTTATGAGCAGTTCTTC
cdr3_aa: CASSSDSYEQFF

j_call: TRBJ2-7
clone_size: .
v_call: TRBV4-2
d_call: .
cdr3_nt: TGTGCCAGCAGCCAAGGGGCGGACTGGTCCTACGAGCAGTACTTC
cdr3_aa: CASSQGADWSYEQYF

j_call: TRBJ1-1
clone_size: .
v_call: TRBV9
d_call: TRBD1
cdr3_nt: TGTGCCAGCAGCGGAGACAGGGGTGTTGCTTTCTTT
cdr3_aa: CASSGDRGVAFF

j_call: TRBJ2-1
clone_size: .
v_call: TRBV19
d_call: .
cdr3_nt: TGTGCCGTGGGGAGCGGGCCTTACAATGAGCAGTTCTTC
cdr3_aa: CAVGSGPYNEQFF

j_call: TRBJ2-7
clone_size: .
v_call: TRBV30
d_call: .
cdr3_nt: TGTGCCTGTACCGCGGGGCCCGCGGGGCAGTACTTC
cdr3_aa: CACTAGPAGQYF

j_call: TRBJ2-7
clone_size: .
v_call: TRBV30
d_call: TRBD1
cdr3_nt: TGTGCCTGGCCCGGGACAGCGAGCTCCTACGAGCAGTACTTC
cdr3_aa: CAWPGTASSYEQYF

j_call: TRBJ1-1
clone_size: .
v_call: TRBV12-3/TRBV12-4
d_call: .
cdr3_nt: TGTGCCAGCAGTACCCAACAGATCACTGAAGCTTTCTTT
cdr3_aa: CASSTQQITEAFF

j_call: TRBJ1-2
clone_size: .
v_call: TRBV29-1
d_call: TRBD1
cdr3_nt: TGCAGCGCTGACAGGGGGGATGGCTACACCTTC
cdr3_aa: CSADRGDGYTF

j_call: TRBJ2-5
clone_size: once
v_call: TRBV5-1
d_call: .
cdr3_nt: TGCGCCAGCAGCCACGGTCCAGGACAAGAGACCCAGTACTTC
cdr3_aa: CASSHGPGQETQYF

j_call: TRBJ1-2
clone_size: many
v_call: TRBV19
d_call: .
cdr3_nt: TGTGCCAGTAGTCAAAAGGAGGGCGGCTACACCTTC
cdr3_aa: CASSQKEGGYTF

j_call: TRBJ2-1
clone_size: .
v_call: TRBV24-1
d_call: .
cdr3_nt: TGTGCCACCAGTGAAGGGAGCTCCTACAATGAGCAGTTCTTC
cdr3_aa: CATSEGSSYNEQFF

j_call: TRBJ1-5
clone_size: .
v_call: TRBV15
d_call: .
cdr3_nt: TGTGCCACCAGCAGAGAAGAGGGCCATAGCAATCAGCCCCAGCATTTT
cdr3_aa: CATSREEGHSNQPQHF

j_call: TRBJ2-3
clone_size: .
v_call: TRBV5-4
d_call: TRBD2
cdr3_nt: TGTGCCAGCAGCTTGGATCTTAGCGGGGGTACTAGCACAGATACGCAGTATTTT
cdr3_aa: CASSLDLSGGTSTDTQYF

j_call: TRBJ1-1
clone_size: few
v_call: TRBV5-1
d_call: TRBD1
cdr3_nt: TGCGCCAGCAGCTCTCGGACAGGGAGGAACACTGAAGCTTTCTTT
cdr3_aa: CASSSRTGRNTEAFF

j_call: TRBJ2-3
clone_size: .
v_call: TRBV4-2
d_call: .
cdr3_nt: TGTGCCAGCAGCCAAGAGGGGGCAAGCACAGATACGCAGTATTTT
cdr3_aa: CASSQEGASTDTQYF

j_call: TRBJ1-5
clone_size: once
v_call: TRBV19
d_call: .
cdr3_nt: TGTGCCAGTACCGATCAGACAGTATGGCCCCAGGATCAGCCCCAGCATTTT
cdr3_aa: CASTDQTVWPQDQPQHF

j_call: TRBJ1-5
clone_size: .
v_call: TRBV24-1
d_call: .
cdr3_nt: TGTGCCACCAGTGACCCTCGGGTGAGCAATCAGCCCCAGCATTTT
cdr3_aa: CATSDPRVSNQPQHF

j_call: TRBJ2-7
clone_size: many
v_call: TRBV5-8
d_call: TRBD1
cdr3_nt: TGTGCCAGCAGCTGGGGGGGACAGGGGAAATACGAGCAGTACTTC
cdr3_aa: CASSWGGQGKYEQYF

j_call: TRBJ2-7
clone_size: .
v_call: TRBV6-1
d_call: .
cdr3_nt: TGTGCCAGCAGTGATTACGTACAGGAAAACTCCTACGAGCAGTACTTC
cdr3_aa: CASSDYVQENSYEQYF

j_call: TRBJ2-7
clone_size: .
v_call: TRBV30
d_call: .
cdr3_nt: TGTGCCTGGAGTCTTTCGCCCCAGACAGCCTACGAGCAGTACTTC
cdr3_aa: CAWSLSPQTAYEQYF

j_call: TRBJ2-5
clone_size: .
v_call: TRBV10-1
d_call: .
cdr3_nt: TGCGCCAGCAGCTCTTCTAGCGACGGAGAGACCCAGTACTTC
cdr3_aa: CASSSSSDGETQYF

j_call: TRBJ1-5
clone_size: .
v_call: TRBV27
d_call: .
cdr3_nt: TGTGCCAGCAGTTTATGGGGGGGAAATCAGCCCCAGCATTTT
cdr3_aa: CASSLWGGNQPQHF

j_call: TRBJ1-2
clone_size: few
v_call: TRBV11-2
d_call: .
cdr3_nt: TGTGCCAGCAGCTTGGACAGAACTAACTATGGCTACACCTTC
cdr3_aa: CASSLDRTNYGYTF

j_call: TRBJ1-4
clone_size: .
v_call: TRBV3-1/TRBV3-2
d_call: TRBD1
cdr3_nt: TGTGCCAGCAGCCAAAGACAGGGGTCGGGTGAAAAACTGTTTTTT
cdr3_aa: CASSQRQGSGEKLFF

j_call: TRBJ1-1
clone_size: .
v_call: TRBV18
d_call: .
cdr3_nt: TGTGCCAGCTCACCAGGGCTCACTGAAGCTTTCTTT
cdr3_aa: CASSPGLTEAFF

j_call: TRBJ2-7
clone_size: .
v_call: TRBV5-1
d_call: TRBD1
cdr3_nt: TGCGCCAGCAGCTCCCAGGGGGCGAACTACGAGCAGTACTTC
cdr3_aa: CASSSQGANYEQYF

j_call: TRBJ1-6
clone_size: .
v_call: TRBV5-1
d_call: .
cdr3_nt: TGCGCCAGCAGCTCCTACCCTGGAGTGGCAACACCCCTCCACTTT
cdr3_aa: CASSSYPGVATPLHF

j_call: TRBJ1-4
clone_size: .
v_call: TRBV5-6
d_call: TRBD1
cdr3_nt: TGTGCCAGCAGCTTGAATTGGGGACAGGGTGAAAAACTGTTTTTT
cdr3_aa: CASSLNWGQGEKLFF

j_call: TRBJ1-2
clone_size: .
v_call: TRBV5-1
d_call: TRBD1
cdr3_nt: TGCGCCAGCAGCTGGGGACAGGGACGAACTAACTATGGCTACACCTTC
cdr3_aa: CASSWGQGRTNYGYTF

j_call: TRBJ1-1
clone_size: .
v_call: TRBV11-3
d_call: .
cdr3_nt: TGTGCCAGCAGCCGAAGAGGGGAAGCTTTCTTT
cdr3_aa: CASSRRGEAFF

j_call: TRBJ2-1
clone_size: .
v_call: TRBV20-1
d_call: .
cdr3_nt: TGCAGTGCTAGTCCCCTGGGGGGTCGGTACAATGAGCAGTTCTTC
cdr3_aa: CSASPLGGRYNEQFF

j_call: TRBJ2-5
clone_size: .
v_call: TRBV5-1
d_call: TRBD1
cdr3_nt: TGCGCCAGCAGCCTGGACGGGACAGGGGGCGCAGAGACCCAGTACTTC
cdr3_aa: CASSLDGTGGAETQYF

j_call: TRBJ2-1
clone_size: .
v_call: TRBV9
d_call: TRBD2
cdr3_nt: TGTGCCAGCACCCCGGGAAGCGGGGGGGCTAAGGAGCAGTTCTTC
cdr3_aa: CASTPGSGGAKEQFF

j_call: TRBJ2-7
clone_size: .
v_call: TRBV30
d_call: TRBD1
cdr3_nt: TGTGCCTGGAGTCCACTCGGGACAGGGCCCTACGAGCAGTACTTC
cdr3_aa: CAWSPLGTGPYEQYF

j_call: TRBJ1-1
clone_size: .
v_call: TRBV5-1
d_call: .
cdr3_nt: TGCGCCAGCTCTCCCAACTGGGGCCTGGGAACTGAAGCTTTCTTT
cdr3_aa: CASSPNWGLGTEAFF

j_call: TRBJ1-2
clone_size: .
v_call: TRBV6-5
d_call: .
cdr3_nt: TGTGCCAGCAGTTACTCGACTTCGCAGGGAGGCTTTGGCTACACCTTC
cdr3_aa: CASSYSTSQGGFGYTF

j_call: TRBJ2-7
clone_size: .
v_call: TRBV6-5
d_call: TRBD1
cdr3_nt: TGTGCCAGCAGTTACGGGAGGGACAGGGGCTACGAGCAGTACTTC
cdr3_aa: CASSYGRDRGYEQYF

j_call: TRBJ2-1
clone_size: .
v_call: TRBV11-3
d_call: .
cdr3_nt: TGTGCCAGCAGCCCACCGGGGGAAGCGGGCAATGAGCAGTTCTTC
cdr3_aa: CASSPPGEAGNEQFF

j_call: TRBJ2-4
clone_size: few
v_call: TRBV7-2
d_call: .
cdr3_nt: TGTGCCAGCAGCTTAGATGCAGGTCTTTTAGCCAAAAACATTCAGTACTTC
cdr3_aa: CASSLDAGLLAKNIQYF

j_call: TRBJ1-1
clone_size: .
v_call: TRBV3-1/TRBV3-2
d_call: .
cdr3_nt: TGTGCCAGCAGCTCCAGGACAGCGATGAACACTGAAGCTTTCTTT
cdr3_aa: CASSSRTAMNTEAFF

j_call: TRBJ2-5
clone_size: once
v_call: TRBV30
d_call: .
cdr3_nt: TGTGCCTGGACTCTCTCGGGGAAGACCCAGTACTTC
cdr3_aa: CAWTLSGKTQYF

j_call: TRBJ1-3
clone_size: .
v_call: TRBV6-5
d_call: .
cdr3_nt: TGTGCCAGCACCCGGGCTGGAAACACCATATATTTT
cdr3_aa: CASTRAGNTIYF

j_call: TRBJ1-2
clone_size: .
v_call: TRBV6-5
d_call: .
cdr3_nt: TGTGCCAGCAGTTACCGGCAGGGGAATGGCTACACCTTC
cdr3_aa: CASSYRQGNGYTF

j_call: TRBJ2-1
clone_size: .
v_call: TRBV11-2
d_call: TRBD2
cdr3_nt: TGTGCCAGCAGCTTAGACGGCGGGGGACACAATGAGCAGTTCTTC
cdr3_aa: CASSLDGGGHNEQFF

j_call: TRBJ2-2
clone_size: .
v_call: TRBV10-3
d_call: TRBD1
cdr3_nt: TGTGCCATCAGTCTACAGGGGGCGGTGACCGGGGAGCTGTTTTTT
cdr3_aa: CAISLQGAVTGELFF

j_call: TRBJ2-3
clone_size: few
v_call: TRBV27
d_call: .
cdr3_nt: TGTGCCAGCAGTTTAAGAGGACAGTCCACAGATACGCAGTATTTT
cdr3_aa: CASSLRGQSTDTQYF

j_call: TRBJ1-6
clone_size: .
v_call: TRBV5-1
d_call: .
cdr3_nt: TGCGCCAGCAGCTTGGATCCAGGGAGGCCCGATTCACCCCTCCACTTT
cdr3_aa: CASSLDPGRPDSPLHF

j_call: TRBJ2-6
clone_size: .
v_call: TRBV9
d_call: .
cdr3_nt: TGTGCCAGCAGCGTAGGCGGGGCTGGGGCCAACGTCCTGACTTTC
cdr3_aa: CASSVGGAGANVLTF

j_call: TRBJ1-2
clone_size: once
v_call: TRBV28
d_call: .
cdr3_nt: TGTGCCAGCAGTTTAGGGGGGGCGATGGACTATGGCTACACCTTC
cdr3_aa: CASSLGGAMDYGYTF

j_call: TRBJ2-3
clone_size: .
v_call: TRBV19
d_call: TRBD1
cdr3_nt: TGTGCCAGTAGTATCGGACAGGGGGCTGATACGCAGTATTTT
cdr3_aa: CASSIGQGADTQYF

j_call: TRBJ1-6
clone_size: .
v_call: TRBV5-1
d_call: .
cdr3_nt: TGCGCCAGCAGCTCGTGGACAGCCTATAATTCACCCCTCCACTTT
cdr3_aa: CASSSWTAYNSPLHF

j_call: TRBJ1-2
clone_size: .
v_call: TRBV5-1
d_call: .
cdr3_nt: TGCGCCAGCAGCTTGGACCCTCTCCCAGGACTTGGTCATGGCTACACCTTC
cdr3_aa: CASSLDPLPGLGHGYTF

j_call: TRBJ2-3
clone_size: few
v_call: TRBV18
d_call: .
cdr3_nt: TGTGCCAGCTCACCACGTGGGCTGGGCACAGATACGCAGTATTTT
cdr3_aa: CASSPRGLGTDTQYF

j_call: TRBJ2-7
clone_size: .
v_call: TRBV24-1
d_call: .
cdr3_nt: TGTGCCACCAGTGATAAGACAAGTCGTCCGCAGTACTTC
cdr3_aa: CATSDKTSRPQYF

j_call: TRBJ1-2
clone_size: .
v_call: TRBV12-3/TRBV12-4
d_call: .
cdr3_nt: TGTGCCAGCAGTTTCCAGGGGCTCAATGGCTACACCTTC
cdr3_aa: CASSFQGLNGYTF